This T cell receptor (beta chain) was obtained from a study of T cell responses to AZD1222 COVID-19 vaccine. Comments on this clone: Its antigen is currently unknown.

The junction had 14 bases not matched to a gene; V was cut back by 4 bases and J by 3 bases. This CDR3 comprises 17 residues. CDR1 and CDR2 (germline): SEHNR, FQNEAQ (reference sequence). TCRdb keeps only in-frame clones here, not all; method: immunoSEQ multiplex PCR. This sample has tens of thousands of clones; around 86% occur once, and the top ten carry 24%. Study results and limitations: Mostly white British, mostly female donors; authors suggested clonal diversity may be underestimated. Recipients of AZD1222 seropositive at baseline numbered only 5 to 7. Among spike-specific TCRs, nearly half reportedly target unmutated variant regions. Across spike, vaccine-associated CD4 TCRs were found, dominant at 160-218 and 743-854.

The source is an adult in good health. The starting material was peripheral blood, obtained on day 0 of AZD1222 vaccination. The gene calls are TRBV7-9 and TRBJ2-5; 7 bases are shared with TRBD1. The DNA for the CDR3 is TGTGCCAGCAGCTCACCCTCAGGGGGAAAGGGCAAAGAGACCCAGTACTTC. Translated, it gives CASSSPSGGKGKETQYF.